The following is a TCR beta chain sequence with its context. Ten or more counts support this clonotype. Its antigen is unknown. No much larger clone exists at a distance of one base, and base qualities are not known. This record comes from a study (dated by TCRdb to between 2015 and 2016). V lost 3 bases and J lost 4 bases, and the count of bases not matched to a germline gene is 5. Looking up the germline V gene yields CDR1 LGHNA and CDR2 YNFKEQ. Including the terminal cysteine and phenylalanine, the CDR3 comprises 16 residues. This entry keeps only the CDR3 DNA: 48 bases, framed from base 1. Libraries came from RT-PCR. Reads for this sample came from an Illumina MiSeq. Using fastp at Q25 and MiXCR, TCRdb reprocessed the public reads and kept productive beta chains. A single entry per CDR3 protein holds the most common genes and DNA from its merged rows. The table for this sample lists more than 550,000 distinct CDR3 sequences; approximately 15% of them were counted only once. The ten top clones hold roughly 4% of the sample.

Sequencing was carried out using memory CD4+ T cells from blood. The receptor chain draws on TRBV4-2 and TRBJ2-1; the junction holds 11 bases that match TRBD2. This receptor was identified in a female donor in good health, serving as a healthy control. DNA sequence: TGTGCCAGCAGCCAGCCTTTAGCGGGAGGGTACAATGAGCAGTTCTTC. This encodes CASSQPLAGGYNEQFF.